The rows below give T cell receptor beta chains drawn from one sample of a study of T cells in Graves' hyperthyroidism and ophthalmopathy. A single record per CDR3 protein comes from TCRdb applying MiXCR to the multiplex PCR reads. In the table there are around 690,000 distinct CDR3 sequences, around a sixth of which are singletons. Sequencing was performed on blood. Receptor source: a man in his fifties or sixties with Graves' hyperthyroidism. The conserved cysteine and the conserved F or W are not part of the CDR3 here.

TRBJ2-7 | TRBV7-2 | ASSSQRDKTYEQY
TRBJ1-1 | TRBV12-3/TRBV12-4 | ASSLAHQNTEAF
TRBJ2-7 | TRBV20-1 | SAVAGAIYEQY
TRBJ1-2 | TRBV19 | ATKDGWASYGYT
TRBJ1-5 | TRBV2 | ASRGDRSGNQPQH
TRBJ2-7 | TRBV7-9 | ASSSGRRVVHEQY
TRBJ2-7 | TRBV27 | ASSLNRLSMNEQY
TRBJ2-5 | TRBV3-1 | ASSLQEGTQY
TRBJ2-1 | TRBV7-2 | ASSLVSAGPQNEQF
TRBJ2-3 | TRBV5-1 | ASSLASAGDTDTQY
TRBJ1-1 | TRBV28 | ASPRQGVGMNTEAF
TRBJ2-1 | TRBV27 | ASSRILAGGINEQF
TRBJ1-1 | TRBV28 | ASSSARDRGRRTAF
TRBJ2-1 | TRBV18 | ASSLGRWFPYNEQF
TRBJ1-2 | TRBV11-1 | ASSFTGTGDYGYT
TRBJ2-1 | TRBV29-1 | SVRTGRNEQF
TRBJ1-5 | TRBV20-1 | SARPLTGGLQPQH
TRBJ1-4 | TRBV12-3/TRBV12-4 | ASSRLGRGEKLF
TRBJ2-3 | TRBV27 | ASSRSAGEFTDTQY
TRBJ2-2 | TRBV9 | ASSSRTVRGELF
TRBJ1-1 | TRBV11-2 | ASSFRGRLLNTEAF
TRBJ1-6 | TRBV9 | ASSVVGTGGSPLH
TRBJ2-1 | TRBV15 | ATSNGTSGRYEQF
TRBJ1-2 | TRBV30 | AWRGQGRVGYT
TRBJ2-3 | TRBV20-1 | SALMTDTQY
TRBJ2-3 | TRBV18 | ASSPPSGTSTDTQY
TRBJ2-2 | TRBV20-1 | SATRAGWEGRELF
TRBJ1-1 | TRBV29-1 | SVDRGQGSEAF
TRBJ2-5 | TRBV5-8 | ASSLDTAGGSETQY
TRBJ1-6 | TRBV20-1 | SARDRTVRQGGSSYNSPLH
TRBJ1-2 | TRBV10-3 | AISDLYGYT
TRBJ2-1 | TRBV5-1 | ASSLSSGVSSYNEQF
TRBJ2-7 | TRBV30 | AWSVAAGVAEQY
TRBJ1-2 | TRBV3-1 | ASSQDRDLLYGYT
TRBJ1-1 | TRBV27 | ASIPRPPNTEAF
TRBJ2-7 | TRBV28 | ASNTDRGAYEQY
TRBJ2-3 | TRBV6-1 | ASSSGTSGGYTDTQY
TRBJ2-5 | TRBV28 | ASADRGVTETQY
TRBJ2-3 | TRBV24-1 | ATSDLPTRASTDTQY
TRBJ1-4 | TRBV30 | AWSEPGWQKLF
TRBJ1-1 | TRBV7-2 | ASSSPQGHTEAF
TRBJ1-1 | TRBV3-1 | ASSLTGGFVTEAF
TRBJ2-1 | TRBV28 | ASSAGGLSYNEQF
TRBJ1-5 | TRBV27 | ASSLGGFNQPQH
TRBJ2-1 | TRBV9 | ASSVTSEGAPGQGFDEQF
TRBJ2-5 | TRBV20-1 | SARASGAGETQY
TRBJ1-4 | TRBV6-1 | ASDGANNEKLF
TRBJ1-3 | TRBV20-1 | SARAVSSGNTIY
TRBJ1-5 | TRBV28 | ASSLMDRPVDAQH
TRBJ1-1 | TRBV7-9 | ASSLGQATEAF
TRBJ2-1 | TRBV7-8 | ASSLVTAEQF
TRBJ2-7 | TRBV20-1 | SAFRLAGATYEQY